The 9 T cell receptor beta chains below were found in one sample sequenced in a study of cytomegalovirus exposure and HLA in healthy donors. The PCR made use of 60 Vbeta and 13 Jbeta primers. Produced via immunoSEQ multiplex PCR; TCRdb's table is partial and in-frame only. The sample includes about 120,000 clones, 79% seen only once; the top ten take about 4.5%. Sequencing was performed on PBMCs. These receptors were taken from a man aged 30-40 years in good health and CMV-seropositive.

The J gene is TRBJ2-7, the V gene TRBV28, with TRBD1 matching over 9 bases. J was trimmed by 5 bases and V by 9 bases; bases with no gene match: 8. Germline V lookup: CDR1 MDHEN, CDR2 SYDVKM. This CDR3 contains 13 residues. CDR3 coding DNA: TGTGCCAGTGGGGCGGGACAGGGTCACGAGCAGTACTTC. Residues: CASGAGQGHEQYF.

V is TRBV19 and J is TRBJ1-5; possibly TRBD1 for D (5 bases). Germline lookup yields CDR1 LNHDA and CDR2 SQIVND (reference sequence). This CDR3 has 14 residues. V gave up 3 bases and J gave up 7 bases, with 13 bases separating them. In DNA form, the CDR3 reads TGTGCCAGTAGTATTTACCAGGGAGGGCAGCCCCAGCATTTT. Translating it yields CASSIYQGGQPQHF.

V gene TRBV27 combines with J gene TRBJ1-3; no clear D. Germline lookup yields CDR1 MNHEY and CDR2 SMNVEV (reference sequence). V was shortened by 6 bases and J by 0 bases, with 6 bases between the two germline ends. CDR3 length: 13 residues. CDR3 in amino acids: CASSPHSGNTIYF. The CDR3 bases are TGTGCCAGCAGCCCACACTCTGGAAACACCATATATTTT.

The CDR3 region has the DNA TGTGCCAGCAGTGAGACGGGGGTGCAGCCCCAGCATTTT. Its translation: CASSETGVQPQHF. The V call is TRBV7-3, the J call TRBJ1-5; maybe TRBD1 (5 bases). The CDR3 has 13 amino acids. From germline, CDR1 is SGHTA and CDR2 FQGTGA. Trimming shortened V by 6 bases and J by 7 bases, and 13 bases separated the two germline ends.

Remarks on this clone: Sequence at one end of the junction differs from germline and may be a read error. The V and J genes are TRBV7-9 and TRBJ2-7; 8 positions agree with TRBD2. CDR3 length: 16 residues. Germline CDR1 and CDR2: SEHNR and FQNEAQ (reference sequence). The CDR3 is CSSSPPASGGAGEQYF. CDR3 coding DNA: TGTTCCAGCAGCCCCCCGGCCAGCGGGGGAGCGGGCGAGCAGTACTTC.

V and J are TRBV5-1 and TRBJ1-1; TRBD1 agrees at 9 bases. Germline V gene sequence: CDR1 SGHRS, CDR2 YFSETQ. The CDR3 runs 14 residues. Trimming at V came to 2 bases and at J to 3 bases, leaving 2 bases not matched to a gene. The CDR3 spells CASSFRDRDTEAFF. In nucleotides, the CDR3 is TGCGCCAGCAGCTTTAGGGACAGGGACACTGAAGCTTTCTTT.

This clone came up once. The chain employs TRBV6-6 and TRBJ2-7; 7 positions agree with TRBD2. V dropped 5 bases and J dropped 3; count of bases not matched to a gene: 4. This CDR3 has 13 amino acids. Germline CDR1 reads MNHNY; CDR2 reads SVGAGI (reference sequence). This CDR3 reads CASSQRDGYEQYF. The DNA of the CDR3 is TGTGCCAGCAGTCAGCGGGACGGCTACGAGCAGTACTTC.

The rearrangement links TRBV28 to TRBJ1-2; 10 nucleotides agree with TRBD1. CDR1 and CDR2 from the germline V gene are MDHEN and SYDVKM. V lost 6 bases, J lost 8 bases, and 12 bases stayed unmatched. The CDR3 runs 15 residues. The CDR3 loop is CASSHQRQGAGGYTF. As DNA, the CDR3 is TGTGCCAGCAGCCACCAACGACAGGGGGCGGGGGGCTACACCTTC.

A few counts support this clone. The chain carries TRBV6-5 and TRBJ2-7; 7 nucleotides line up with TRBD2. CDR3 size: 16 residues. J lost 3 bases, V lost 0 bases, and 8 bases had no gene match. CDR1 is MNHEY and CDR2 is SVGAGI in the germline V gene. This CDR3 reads CASSYSGGETYYEQYF. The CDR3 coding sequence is TGTGCCAGCAGTTACTCGGGGGGGGAGACGTACTACGAGCAGTACTTC.